The 20 T cell receptor beta chains listed next were all sequenced from one sample in a study of tumor-infiltrating lymphocytes in primary liver carcinoma. The tissue used was unsorted bulk material of about 19-33 mg. RNA and DNA were co-extracted from it with the AllPrep DNA/RNA mini kit. The input was about 490 ng total RNA; TCR beta cDNA was made from it with a constant-region primer. A slightly modified ARM-PCR protocol with three nested multiplex PCR rounds produced these TCR beta libraries. Investigators reported that the first two PCR rounds, at 10 to 11 cycles each, used TRBV1-TRBV30 forward primers with a C-beta reverse primer. TCRdb re-called the multiplex PCR reads with MiXCR, one entry per CDR3 protein. Of roughly 120,000 distinct CDR3 sequences listed, 65% to 75% are singletons. Sequencing was carried out using tumor-adjacent normal liver tissue. The receptor set was obtained from a woman in her sixties or seventies with primary liver carcinoma and hepatitis B virus infection.

A word on this clonotype: At one of its ends the junction is not consistent with the germline gene, which may arise from a read error. The chain employs TRBV14 and TRBJ2-2, with a possible D match to TRBD2 (5 bases). Germline values: CDR1 SGHDN, CDR2 FVKESK. The CDR3 runs to 16 residues. This CDR3 reads CASSQELTANTGEPFF. CDR3 nucleotides: TGTGCCAGCAGCCAAGAACTCACAGCGAACACCGGGGAGCCGTTTTTT.

This chain joins TRBV10-3 and TRBJ1-3, with D possibly TRBD1 on 5 matching bases. Germline CDR1 reads ENHRY; CDR2 reads SYGVKD. The V end was cut by 8 bases, the J end by 4 bases, with 15 bases between. CDR3 length equals 14 residues. The CDR3 reads CAIWKGLIGNTIYF. Here the CDR3 DNA reads TGTGCCATCTGGAAGGGGCTGATCGGAAACACCATATATTTT.

For this clonotype: One end of the junction varies from germline; a read error may be responsible. CDR3 in DNA: TGTGCCACTGGAGCAAGCGGGGCCACATATACGCAGTATTTT. This encodes CATGASGATYTQYF. The chain employs TRBV6-5 and TRBJ2-3; 7 bases line up with TRBD2. This CDR3 is built from 14 residues. The germline CDR1 and CDR2 sequences are MNHEY and SVGAGI.

Concerning this clonotype itself: One end of the junction fails to match germline, which may point to a read error. The gene calls are TRBV11-2 and TRBJ2-1; TRBD2 matches at 10 bases. Germline loops: CDR1 SGHAT, CDR2 FQNNGV. The CDR3 consists of 18 residues. The CDR3 bases are TGTACCAGCAGCTTAGCCCCCCTAGCGGGAGAGCAAAACAATGAACAGTTCTTC. Translation: CTSSLAPLAGEQNNEQFF.

The sample holds many counts of this clonotype. The genes are TRBV28 and TRBJ2-1; D possibly corresponds to TRBD1 (8 bases). V was shortened by 1 base and J by 8 bases, with 15 bases between the two germline ends. CDR3 length: 15 residues. The germline V gene has CDR1 MDHEN and CDR2 SYDVKM. CDR3 region: CASSLYQGAGDEQFF. The CDR3 DNA reads TGTGCCAGCAGTTTATACCAGGGGGCGGGGGATGAGCAGTTCTTC.

A note on this clonotype: The junction does not match germline at one end; this may be a read error. This sequence joins TRBV29-1 and TRBJ2-1, with a possible D match to TRBD2 (5 bases). CDR1 SQVTM and CDR2 ANQGSEA come from the germline V gene. The length of the CDR3 is 19 residues. The CDR3 spells CSVEDPTPDYPSSHNEQFF. The CDR3 nucleotides read TGCAGCGTTGAAGATCCAACGCCCGACTACCCAAGCTCCCACAATGAGCAGTTCTTC.

This clonotype was counted ten times or more. The rearrangement links TRBV6-5 to TRBJ2-7; 8 nucleotides match TRBD2. Trimming at V came to 6 bases and at J to 0 bases, leaving 7 bases not matched to a gene. The V gene's germline CDR1 is MNHEY and CDR2 SVGAGI. The CDR3 extends over 15 amino acids. The CDR3 DNA reads as TGTGCCAGCAGCAAAACTAGCGGAAGCTCCTACGAGCAGTACTTC. This encodes CASSKTSGSSYEQYF.

With respect to this clonotype: It is likely a read error, because the conserved phenylalanine at the end of the CDR3 is missing. The genes are TRBV12-3 or TRBV12-4 and TRBJ2-5; 15 bases are a match to TRBD2. The CDR3 extends over 20 amino acids. J gave up 0 bases and V 5 bases, and 13 bases lay outside the gene matches. CDR3 loop: CASSPGLAGGSNRYQETQYL. The CDR3, as DNA: TGTGCCAGCAGTCCCGGACTAGCGGGAGGGTCAAACAGATACCAAGAGACCCAGTACCTC.

Regarding this clonotype: The conserved phenylalanine or tryptophan normally closing the CDR3 is absent here, so this likely arose from a read error. The chain joins TRBV6-2 or TRBV6-3 to TRBJ2-7; 9 bases line up with TRBD2. This CDR3 has 19 amino acids. Per germline, CDR1 MNHEY and CDR2 SVGEGT. The CDR3 coding sequence is TGTGCCAGCAGTTCTCGTACTTCGGCTAGCGGGAAGCGCTCCTACGAACAGTACTTA. Translating it yields CASSSRTSASGKRSYEQYL.

With respect to this clonotype: A read error may account for a junction end that differs from germline. The CDR3, as DNA: TGTGCCAGCAGTAGCACCCAACCCGGGACTAGCGGGAACGAGCAGCACTTC. Translating gives CASSSTQPGTSGNEQHF. This rearrangement joins TRBV6-5 to TRBJ2-7; 13 bases are shared with TRBD2. Germline lookup yields CDR1 MNHEY and CDR2 SVGAGI. The CDR3 length is 17 residues.

As concerns this clonotype: This may arise from a read error, as a much more abundant clone is one base away. The chain has TRBV10-3 and TRBJ1-5; TRBD1 matches at 7 bases. Germline V CDR1 and CDR2: ENHRY, SYGVKD. J lost 1 base, V lost 0 bases, and 3 bases had no gene match. This CDR3 has 16 amino acids. The CDR3 bases are TGTGCCATCAGTGAGTCCGACAGGGTAAGCAATCAGCCCCAGCATTTT. Protein sequence: CAISESDRVSNQPQHF.

The chain carries TRBV6-1 and TRBJ1-6, with 8 bases aligning to TRBD1. Germline V CDR1 and CDR2: MNHNS, SASEGT. V was pared by 9 bases and J by 10 bases, with 11 bases of the junction left unmatched. The CDR3 is 14 amino acids. CDR3 region: CASSPTGGGSPLHF. The DNA of the CDR3 is TGTGCCAGTAGCCCAACAGGGGGAGGATCACCCCTCCACTTT.

This clonotype was seen at least ten times. The chain carries TRBV6-6 and TRBJ2-5; unclear D gene. Germline values: CDR1 MNHNY, CDR2 SVGAGI (reference sequence). V was cut by 5 bases and J by 0 bases, with 4 bases left in between. CDR3 length equals 12 residues. The chain's CDR3 is CASSEHQETQYF. DNA of the CDR3: TGTGCCAGCAGTGAGCACCAAGAGACCCAGTACTTC.

Worth noting for this clonotype: This may stem from a read error, because a much larger clone lies one nucleotide away. This chain joins TRBV13 and TRBJ2-1, with a possible D match to TRBD2 (5 bases). Trimming removed 4 bases from V and 7 bases from J, with 20 bases in between. Germline CDR1 is PRHDT and CDR2 is FYEKMQ (reference sequence). CDR3 size: 16 residues. The CDR3 DNA follows: TGTGCCAGCAGCTCCCCCCTAGTGGGAGATATGAATGAGCAGTTCTTC. Translation: CASSSPLVGDMNEQFF. Based on the CDR3 plus reference TRBV13 and TRBJ2-1, the full variable domain is AAGVIQSPRHLIKEKRETATLKCYPIPRHDTVYWYQQGPGQDPQFLISFYEKMQSDKGSIPDRFSAQQFSDYHSELNMSSLELGDSALYFCASSSPLVGDMNEQFFGPGTRLTVL.

To note about this clonotype: Since the CDR3 does not end with the conserved phenylalanine or tryptophan, this likely comes from a read error. The chain employs TRBV11-2 and TRBJ2-1; perhaps TRBD2 as D (6 bases). V lost 1 base and J 13 bases, leaving 17 bases between the germline ends. This CDR3 has 14 residues. From germline, CDR1 is SGHAT and CDR2 FQNNGV. For the CDR3, the DNA is TGTGCCAGCAGCTTAGCCGGGAGTCTCACTGAACAGTTCCTC. Its translation: CASSLAGSLTEQFL.

For this clonotype: With a much larger clone just one base away, this may be a read error. CDR3 DNA: TGTGACAGCAGCTACAGGGACTATGGCTACACCTTC. As protein: CDSSYRDYGYTF. This chain links TRBV2 with TRBJ1-2; D is possibly TRBD1 (6 bases). This CDR3 region has 12 residues. Germline V gene lookup returns CDR1 SNHLY and CDR2 FYNNEI.

A remark on this clonotype: A read error may be the cause here, since a much bigger clone is one base away. The V call is TRBV28, the J call TRBJ2-7, with a possible D match to TRBD2 (5 bases). Germline values: CDR1 MDHEN, CDR2 SYDVKM. Trimming shortened V by 7 bases and J by 8 bases, and 18 bases separated the two germline ends. CDR3 length: 13 amino acids. The CDR3 bases are TGTGCCAGCACCCAACCCCCCCGGGAAAAGCAGTACTTC. Translated, it gives CASTQPPREKQYF.

This clonotype appeared once. This chain connects TRBV18 to TRBJ2-5; D may be TRBD1 (6 bases). The CDR3 runs to 14 residues. Per germline, CDR1 KGHSH and CDR2 LQKENI. Trimming took off 5 bases at V and 2 bases at J, with 12 bases between the two ends. DNA of the CDR3: TGTGCCAGCTCATCTACAGGGTTTCAAGAGACCCAGTACTTC. It specifies CASSSTGFQETQYF.

Many counts were recorded for this clonotype. The chain employs TRBV12-3 or TRBV12-4 and TRBJ1-1; 10 bases fit TRBD1. The CDR3 is 17 amino acids. The junction had 9 bases not matched to a gene; V was cut back by 5 bases and J by 0 bases. The chain's CDR3 is CASSRQGALLMNTEAFF. The DNA for the CDR3 is TGTGCCAGCAGTCGACAGGGGGCCCTCCTTATGAACACTGAAGCTTTCTTT.

As for this clonotype: One junction end does not reproduce the germline sequence, and a read error may be involved. The CDR3 nucleotides are TGTGCCAGCAGACCTGGTAGGAGGTCCTACTATGAGCAGTTCTTC. It translates to CASRPGRRSYYEQFF. V and J are TRBV12-3 or TRBV12-4 and TRBJ2-1, with D possibly TRBD2 on 5 matching bases. CDR3 length: 15 residues.